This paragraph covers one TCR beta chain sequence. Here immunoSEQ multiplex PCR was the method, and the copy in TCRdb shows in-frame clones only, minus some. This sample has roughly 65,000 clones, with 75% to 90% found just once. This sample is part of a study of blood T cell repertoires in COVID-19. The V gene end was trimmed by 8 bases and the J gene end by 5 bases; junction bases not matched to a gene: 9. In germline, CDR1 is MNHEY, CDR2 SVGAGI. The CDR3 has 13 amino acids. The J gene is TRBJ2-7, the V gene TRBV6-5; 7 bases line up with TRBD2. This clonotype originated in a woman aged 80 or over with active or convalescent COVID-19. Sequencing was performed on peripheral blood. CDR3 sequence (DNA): TGTGCCAGCTCCAATCCGGGGGGTAACGAGCAGTACTTC. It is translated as CASSNPGGNEQYF.